This T cell receptor (beta chain) was sequenced for a study of T cell repertoires in cytomegalovirus infection. Across the whole study: Shared public TCR beta signatures pointed to both CMV infection and a matching HLA type.

Comments on this clonotype: Its antigen is not identified.

The germline V gene has CDR1 MNHEY and CDR2 SMNVEV (reference sequence). V was pared by 6 bases and J by 3 bases, with 9 bases between. The CDR3 is made up of 13 amino acids. MiXCR, applied by TCRdb to the reads, yields one record per CDR3 protein. This sample has more than 250,000 distinct CDR3 sequences, with 20% to 25% found just once. This specimen consisted of cultured PBMCs, obtained from culture after CMV antigen stimulation. This receptor was obtained from a human donor in good health (CMV status not recorded). Some clones in this sample may be carry-over from other donors' samples. The chain has TRBV27 and TRBJ1-5; possibly TRBD1 for D (5 bases). This CDR3 reads CASRTAFNQPQHF. DNA for the CDR3: TGTGCCAGCAGGACAGCCTTCAATCAGCCCCAGCATTTT.